This TCR beta chain was obtained from a study of cytomegalovirus exposure and HLA in healthy donors. This clone was recorded a few times. What it recognizes is unknown. General study results and limits: Per a later analysis, roughly 17,000 TCR beta sequences showed association with HLA alleles at 0.05 false discovery rate. Some TCR beta chains (approximately 180 of them) were listed as cytomegalovirus-associated. In an earlier analysis, most TCR beta V segments were productive about 87% or about 30% of the time.

V was shortened by 5 bases and J by 3 bases, with 16 bases between the two germline ends. The CDR3 consists of 15 residues. Per the germline V gene, CDR1 is SGHAT and CDR2 is FQNNGV. Use of 60 Vbeta and 13 Jbeta primers characterized the PCR. In the original workflow: Later, an analysis found 65 million to 85 million unique TCR beta chains, and approximately 10 million of these were shared. Profiling relied on immunoSEQ multiplex PCR, and the TCRdb table lists in-frame clones only, not all of them. V and J calls plus clone size are reproduced from that table; the DNA served to infer D and trimming. The sample holds under 200,000 clones, about 75% seen once.

The chain employs TRBV11-2 and TRBJ1-1; perhaps TRBD1 as D (5 bases). Sequenced sample: PBMCs. The clonotype was recovered from a male donor in good health and CMV-seronegative. CDR3 region: CASSPIGQGYTEAFF. The CDR3 DNA reads as TGTGCCAGCAGCCCTATTGGGCAGGGCTACACTGAAGCTTTCTTT.